This T cell receptor beta chain originates from a study of PD-L1 blockade in urothelial cancer. Overall study context: T cell content in blood samples showed a median of approximately 150,000.

Profiling relied on immunoSEQ multiplex PCR, and the TCRdb table lists in-frame clones only, not all of them. The table lists around 120,000 clones, roughly 84% of them singletons. The specimen comprised PBMCs, sampled around atezolizumab (anti-PD-L1) treatment. The TCR was taken from a man aged 45-65 years with urothelial cancer.

CDR3 in DNA: TGTGCCAGCAGCTTAGTTACATCGGGAGGCGTTACGTTCTTC. Translation gives CASSLVTSGGVTFF. The V gene is TRBV11-2, the J gene TRBJ2-1, with 7 bases fitting TRBD2. This CDR3 has 14 residues. Germline assignment: CDR1 SGHAT and CDR2 FQNNGV. V was pared by 1 base and J by 15 bases, with 12 bases of the junction left unmatched.